These 6 T cell receptor beta chains were sequenced from one sample in a study of a mutant IDH1 vaccine in newly diagnosed glioma. These TCRs are of unknown antigen specificity. Profiling relied on immunoSEQ multiplex PCR, and the TCRdb table lists in-frame clones only, not all of them. Here the sample spans about 60,000 clones, 86% being singletons. Time point defined: week 35, safety follow-up. Vaccine doses each comprised 300 ug of mutant IDH1 20-mer peptide, with topical imiquimod. The specimen was PBMCs, collected from a glioma patient whose treatment included an IDH1 peptide vaccine. These receptors were collected from a man aged 35-49 years with glioma.

This CDR3 reads CASSLFTGGLGEFF. CDR3 sequence (DNA): TGTGCCAGCAGTCTCTTCACAGGGGGCTTAGGCGAGTTCTTC. This chain uses TRBV6-6 with TRBJ2-1, with 9 bases aligning to TRBD1. Germline V CDR1 and CDR2: MNHNY, SVGAGI (reference sequence). The CDR3 extends over 14 amino acids. V was pared by 5 bases and J by 14 bases, with 13 bases of the junction left unmatched.

The chain recombines TRBV14 with TRBJ2-5, with unresolved D. This CDR3 comprises 12 residues. From germline, CDR1 is SGHDN and CDR2 FVKESK. Trimming took off 2 bases at V and 5 bases at J, with 6 bases between the two ends. CDR3 amino acids: CASSQRRETQYF. CDR3 DNA: TGTGCCAGCAGCCAACGCAGGGAGACCCAGTACTTC.

The chain couples TRBV6-5 to TRBJ2-7; the D gene is possibly TRBD2 (5 bases). Germline CDR1 is MNHEY and CDR2 is SVGAGI. The germline V and J ends were trimmed by 10 bases and 0 bases, with 19 bases remaining between them. The CDR3 consists of 15 residues. The CDR3 spells CATRWSGFDSYEQYF. CDR3 sequence (DNA): TGTGCCACCCGGTGGTCGGGATTCGACTCCTACGAGCAGTACTTC.

The V call is TRBV2, the J call TRBJ2-3; D unresolved. The CDR3 loop spans 12 amino acids. V gave up 8 bases and J gave up 4 bases, with 10 bases separating them. Germline CDR1 SNHLY, CDR2 FYNNEI. The CDR3 protein is CASYRGADTQYF. CDR3 DNA: TGTGCCAGCTACCGTGGGGCAGATACGCAGTATTTT.

The rearrangement uses TRBV6-5 and TRBJ2-7, with 12 bases lining up with TRBD2. Germline CDR1 is MNHEY and CDR2 is SVGAGI. V lost 0 bases to trimming and J lost 7 bases; unmatched junction nucleotides: 7. The CDR3 sequence is 16 residues long. As DNA, the CDR3 is TGTGCCAGCAGTTACTCCCTAGCGGGAGGGTCTTGGGAGCAGTACTTC. Its protein product is CASSYSLAGGSWEQYF.

The chain has TRBV4-3 and TRBJ1-1; D gene unclear. The germline V gene has CDR1 LGHNA and CDR2 YSLEER. Trimming removed 0 bases at V and 11 bases at J, with 10 bases between. The CDR3 has 12 residues. The CDR3 DNA reads as TGCGCCAGCAGCCAAGATTTCTCTGGGGCTTTCTTT. It yields the protein CASSQDFSGAFF.